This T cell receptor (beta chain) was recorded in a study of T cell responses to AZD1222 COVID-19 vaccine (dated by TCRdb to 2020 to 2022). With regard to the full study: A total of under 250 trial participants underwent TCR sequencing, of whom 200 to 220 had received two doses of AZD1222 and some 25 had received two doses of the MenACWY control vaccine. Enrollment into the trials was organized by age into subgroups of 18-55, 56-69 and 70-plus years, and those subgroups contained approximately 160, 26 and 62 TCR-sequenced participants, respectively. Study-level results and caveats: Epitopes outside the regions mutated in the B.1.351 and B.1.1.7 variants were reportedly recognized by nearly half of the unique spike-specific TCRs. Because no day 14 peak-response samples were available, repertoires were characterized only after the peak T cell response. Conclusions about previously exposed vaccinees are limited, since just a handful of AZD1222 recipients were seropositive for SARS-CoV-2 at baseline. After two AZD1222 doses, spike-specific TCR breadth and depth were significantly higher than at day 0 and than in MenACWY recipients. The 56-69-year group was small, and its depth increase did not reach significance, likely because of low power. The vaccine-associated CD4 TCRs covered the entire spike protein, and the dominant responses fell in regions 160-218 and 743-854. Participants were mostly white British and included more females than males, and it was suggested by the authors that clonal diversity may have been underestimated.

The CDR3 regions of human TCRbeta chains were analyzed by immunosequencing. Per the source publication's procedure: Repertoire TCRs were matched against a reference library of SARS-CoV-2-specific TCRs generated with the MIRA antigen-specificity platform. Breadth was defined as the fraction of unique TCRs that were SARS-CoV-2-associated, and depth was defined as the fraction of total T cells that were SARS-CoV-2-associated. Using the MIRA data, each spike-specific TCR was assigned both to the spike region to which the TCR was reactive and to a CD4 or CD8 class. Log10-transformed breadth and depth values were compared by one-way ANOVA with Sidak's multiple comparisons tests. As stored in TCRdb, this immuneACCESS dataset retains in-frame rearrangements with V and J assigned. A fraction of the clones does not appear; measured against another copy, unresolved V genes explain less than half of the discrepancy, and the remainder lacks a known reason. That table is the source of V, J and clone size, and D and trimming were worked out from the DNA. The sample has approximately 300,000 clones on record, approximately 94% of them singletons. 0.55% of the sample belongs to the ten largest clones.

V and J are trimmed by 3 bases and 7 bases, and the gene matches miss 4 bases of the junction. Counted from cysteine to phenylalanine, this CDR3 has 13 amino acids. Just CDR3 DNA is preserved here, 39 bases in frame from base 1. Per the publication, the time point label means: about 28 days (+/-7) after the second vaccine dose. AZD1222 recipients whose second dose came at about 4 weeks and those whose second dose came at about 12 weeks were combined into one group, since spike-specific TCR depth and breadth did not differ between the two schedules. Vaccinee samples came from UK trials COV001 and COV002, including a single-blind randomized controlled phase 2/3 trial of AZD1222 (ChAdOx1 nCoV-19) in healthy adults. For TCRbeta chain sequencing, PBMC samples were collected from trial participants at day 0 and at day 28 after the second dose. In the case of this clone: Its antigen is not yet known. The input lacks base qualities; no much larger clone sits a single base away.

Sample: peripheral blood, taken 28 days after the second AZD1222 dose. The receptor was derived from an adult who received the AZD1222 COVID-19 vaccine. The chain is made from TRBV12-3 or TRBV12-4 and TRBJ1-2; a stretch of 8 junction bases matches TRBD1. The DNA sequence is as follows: TGTGCCAGCAGTTTTCAGGGGGCAAGTGGCTACACCTTC. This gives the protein CASSFQGASGYTF.